The T cell receptor (beta chain) under discussion was sequenced for a study of cytomegalovirus exposure and HLA in healthy donors. Per germline, CDR1 MNHEY and CDR2 SVGAGI. V was clipped by 6 bases and J by 1 base, with 9 bases between them. The CDR3 spans 13 residues. The assay was immunoSEQ multiplex PCR, and TCRdb's table has in-frame clones only and misses some. Of approximately 170,000 clones listed, 84% are singletons. Sequencing was done on a sample of PBMCs. This sequence originates from a man aged 30 to 45 in good health and CMV-seropositive. The rearrangement uses TRBV6-5 and TRBJ2-5; D uncertain. CDR3 nucleotide sequence: TGTGCCAGCAGGCGGAGTCCCCAAGAGACCCAGTACTTC. This translates into CASRRSPQETQYF.